This TCR beta chain was identified during a study of early T cells in non-severe SARS-CoV-2 infection. Study context: With bulk RNA from unsorted whole blood as input, sequencing yielded unpaired chains.

The TCR library protocol was used to attach unique molecular identifiers. These identifiers were attached to individual cDNA molecules. MiXCR, run by TCRdb on the 5' RACE reads, gives a single entry per CDR3 protein. The sample has roughly 40,000 distinct CDR3 sequences, more than 9% seen once. The table lists this clonotype with many counts. The specimen was whole blood. This sequence originates from an adult who was a healthcare worker with PCR-confirmed SARS-CoV-2 infection or an uninfected control (not recorded which).

CDR3 in DNA: TGTGCCAGCAGTTACTCCGAGTTAGCCTACGAGCAGTACTTC. Amino acid sequence: CASSYSELAYEQYF. V and J are TRBV6-2 or TRBV6-3 and TRBJ2-7, with no clear D. V was trimmed by 0 bases and J by 2 bases, leaving 8 bases between them. This CDR3 is built from 14 residues. Looked up from germline, CDR1 is MNHEY and CDR2 is SVGEGT.